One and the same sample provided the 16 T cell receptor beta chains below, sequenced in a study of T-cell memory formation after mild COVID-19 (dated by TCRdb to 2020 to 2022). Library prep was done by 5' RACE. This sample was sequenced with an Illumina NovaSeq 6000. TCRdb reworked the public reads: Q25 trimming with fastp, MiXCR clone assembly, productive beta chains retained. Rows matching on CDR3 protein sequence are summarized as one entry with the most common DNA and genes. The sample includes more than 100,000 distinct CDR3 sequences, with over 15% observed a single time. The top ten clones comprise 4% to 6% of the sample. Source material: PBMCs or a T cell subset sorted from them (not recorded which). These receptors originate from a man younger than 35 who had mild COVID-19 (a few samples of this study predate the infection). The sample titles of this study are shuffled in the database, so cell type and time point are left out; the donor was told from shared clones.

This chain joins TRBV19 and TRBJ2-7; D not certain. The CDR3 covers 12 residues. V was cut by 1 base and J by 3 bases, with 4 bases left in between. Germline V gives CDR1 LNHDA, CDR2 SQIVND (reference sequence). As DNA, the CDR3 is TGTGCCAGTAGTATAGGAGGCTACGAGCAGTACTTC. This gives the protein CASSIGGYEQYF.

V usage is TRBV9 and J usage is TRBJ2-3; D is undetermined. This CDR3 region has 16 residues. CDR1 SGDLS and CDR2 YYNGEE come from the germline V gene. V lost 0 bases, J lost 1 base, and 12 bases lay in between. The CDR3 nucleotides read TGTGCCAGCAGCGTAGGAAACGGTGTGGGCACAGATACGCAGTATTTT. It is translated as CASSVGNGVGTDTQYF.

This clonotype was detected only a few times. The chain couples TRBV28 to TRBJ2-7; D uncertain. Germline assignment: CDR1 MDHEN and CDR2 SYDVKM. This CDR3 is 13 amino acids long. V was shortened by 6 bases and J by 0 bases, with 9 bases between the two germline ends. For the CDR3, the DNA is TGTGCCAGCAGGATAGGTAGCTCCTACGAGCAGTACGTC. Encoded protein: CASRIGSSYEQYV.

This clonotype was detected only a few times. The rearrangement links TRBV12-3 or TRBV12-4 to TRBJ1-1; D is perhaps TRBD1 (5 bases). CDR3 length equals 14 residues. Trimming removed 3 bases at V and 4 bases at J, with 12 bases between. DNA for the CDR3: TGTGCCAGCAGTTTCTTTGACAGACGCACTGAAGCTTTCTTT. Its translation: CASSFFDRRTEAFF.

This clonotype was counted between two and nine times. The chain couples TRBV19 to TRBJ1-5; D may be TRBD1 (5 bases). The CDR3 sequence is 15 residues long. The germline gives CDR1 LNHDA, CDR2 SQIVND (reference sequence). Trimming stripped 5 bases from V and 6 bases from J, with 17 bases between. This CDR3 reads CASSWDGSQGQPQHF. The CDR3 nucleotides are TGTGCCAGTAGTTGGGACGGTTCTCAGGGTCAGCCCCAGCATTTT.

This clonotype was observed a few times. The CDR3 loop is CSASHTSGQETQYF. As DNA, the CDR3 is TGCAGTGCTAGCCACACTAGTGGCCAAGAGACCCAGTACTTC. The chain links TRBV20-1 to TRBJ2-5; D may be TRBD2 (5 bases). The CDR3 covers 14 residues. With 3 bases removed from V and 1 base from J, the gap between germline ends came to 12 bases. Germline V lookup: CDR1 DFQATT, CDR2 SNEGSKA (reference sequence).

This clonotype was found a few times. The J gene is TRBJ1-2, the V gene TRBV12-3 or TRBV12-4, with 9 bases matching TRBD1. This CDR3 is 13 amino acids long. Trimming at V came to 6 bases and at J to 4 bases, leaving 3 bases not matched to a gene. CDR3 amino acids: CASRPGQGYGYTF. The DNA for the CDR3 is TGTGCCAGCAGACCGGGACAGGGCTATGGCTACACCTTC.

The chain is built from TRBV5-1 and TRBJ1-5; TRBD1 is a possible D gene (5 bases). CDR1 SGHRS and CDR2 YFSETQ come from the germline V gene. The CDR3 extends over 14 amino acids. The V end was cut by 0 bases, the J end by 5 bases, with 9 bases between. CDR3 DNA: TGCGCCAGCAGCTTGGAGGGGCCCTATCAGCCCCAGCATTTT. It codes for CASSLEGPYQPQHF.

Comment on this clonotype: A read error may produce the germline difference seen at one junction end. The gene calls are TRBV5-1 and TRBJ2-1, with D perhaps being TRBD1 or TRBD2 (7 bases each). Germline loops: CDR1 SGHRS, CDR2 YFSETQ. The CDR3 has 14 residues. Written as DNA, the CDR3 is TGCGCCAGCACCTTGGGGAGGGGGCACAATGAGCAGTTCTTC. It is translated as CASTLGRGHNEQFF.

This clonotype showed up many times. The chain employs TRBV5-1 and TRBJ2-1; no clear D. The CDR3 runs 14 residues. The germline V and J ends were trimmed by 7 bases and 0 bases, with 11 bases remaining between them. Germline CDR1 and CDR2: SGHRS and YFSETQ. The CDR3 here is CASAYPSSYNEQFF. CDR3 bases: TGCGCCAGCGCATACCCAAGCTCCTACAATGAGCAGTTCTTC.

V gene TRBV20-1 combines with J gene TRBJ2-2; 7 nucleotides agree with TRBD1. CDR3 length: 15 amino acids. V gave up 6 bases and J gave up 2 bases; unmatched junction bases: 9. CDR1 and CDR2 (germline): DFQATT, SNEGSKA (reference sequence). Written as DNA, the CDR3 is TGCAGTGCACAGCCGGGACAGTATAACACCGGGGAGCTGTTTTTT. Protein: CSAQPGQYNTGELFF.

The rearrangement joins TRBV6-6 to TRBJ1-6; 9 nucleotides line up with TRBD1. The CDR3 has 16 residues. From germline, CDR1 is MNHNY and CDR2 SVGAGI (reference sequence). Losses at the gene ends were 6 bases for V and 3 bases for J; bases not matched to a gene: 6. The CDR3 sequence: CASSPDRGRYNSPLHF. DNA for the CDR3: TGTGCCAGCAGCCCGGACAGGGGCCGCTATAATTCACCCCTCCACTTT.

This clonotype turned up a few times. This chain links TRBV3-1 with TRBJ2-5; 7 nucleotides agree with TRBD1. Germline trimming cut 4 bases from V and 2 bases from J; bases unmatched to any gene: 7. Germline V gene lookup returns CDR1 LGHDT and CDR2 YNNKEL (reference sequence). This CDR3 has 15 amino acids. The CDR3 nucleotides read TGTGCCAGCAGCCCAGGGGTCAGGGGGCAAGAGACCCAGTACTTC. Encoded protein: CASSPGVRGQETQYF.

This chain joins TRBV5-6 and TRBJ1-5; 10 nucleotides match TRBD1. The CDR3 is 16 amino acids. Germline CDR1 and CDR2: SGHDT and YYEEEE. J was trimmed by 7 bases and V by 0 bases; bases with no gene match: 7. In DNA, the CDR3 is TGTGCCAGCAGCTTGGCTGGGACAGGGGTATGGCAGCCCCAGCATTTT. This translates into CASSLAGTGVWQPQHF.

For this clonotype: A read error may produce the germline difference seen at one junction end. Here the CDR3 reads CASSYGSSGLPFF. The CDR3 region has the DNA TGTGCCAGCAGTTACGGATCCTCGGGACTTCCCTTCTTT. The chain links TRBV6-2 or TRBV6-3 to TRBJ1-6; a possible D gene is TRBD1 (5 bases). CDR1 is MNHEY and CDR2 is SVGEGT in the germline V gene. This CDR3 is built from 13 residues.

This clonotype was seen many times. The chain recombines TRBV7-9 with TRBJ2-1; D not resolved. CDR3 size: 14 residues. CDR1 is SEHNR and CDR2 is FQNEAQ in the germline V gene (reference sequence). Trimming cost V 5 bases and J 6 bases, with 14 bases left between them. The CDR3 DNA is TGTGCCAGCAGCCGACATCGGTTGGGCAATGAGCAGTTCTTC. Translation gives CASSRHRLGNEQFF.